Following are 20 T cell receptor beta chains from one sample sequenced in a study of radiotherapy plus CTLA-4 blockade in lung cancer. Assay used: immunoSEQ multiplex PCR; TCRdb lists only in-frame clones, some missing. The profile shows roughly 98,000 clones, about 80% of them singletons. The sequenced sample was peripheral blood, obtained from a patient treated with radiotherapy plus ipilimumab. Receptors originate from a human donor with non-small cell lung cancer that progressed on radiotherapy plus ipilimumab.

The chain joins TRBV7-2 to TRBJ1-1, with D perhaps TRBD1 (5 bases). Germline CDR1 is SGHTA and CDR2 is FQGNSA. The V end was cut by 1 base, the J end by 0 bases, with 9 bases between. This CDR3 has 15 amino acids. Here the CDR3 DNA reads TGTGCCAGCAGCTTAGTGGCAGGGATGAACACTGAAGCTTTCTTT. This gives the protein CASSLVAGMNTEAFF.

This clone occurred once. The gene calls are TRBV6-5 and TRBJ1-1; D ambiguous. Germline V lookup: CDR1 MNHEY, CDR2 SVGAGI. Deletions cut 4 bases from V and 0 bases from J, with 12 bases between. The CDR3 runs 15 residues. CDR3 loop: CASSSQTALNTEAFF. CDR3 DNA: TGTGCCAGCAGTTCCCAGACGGCTCTGAACACTGAAGCTTTCTTT.

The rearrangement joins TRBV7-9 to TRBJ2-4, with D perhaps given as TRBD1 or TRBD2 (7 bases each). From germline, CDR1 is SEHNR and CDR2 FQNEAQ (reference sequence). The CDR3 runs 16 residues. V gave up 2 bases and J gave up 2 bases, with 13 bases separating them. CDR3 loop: CASSLIQGGTKNIQYF. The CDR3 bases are TGTGCCAGCAGCTTAATCCAGGGGGGGACCAAAAACATTCAGTACTTC.

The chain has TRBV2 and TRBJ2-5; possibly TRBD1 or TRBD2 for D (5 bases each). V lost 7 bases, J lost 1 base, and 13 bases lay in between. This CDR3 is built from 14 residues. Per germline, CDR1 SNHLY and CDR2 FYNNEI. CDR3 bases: TGTGCCAGCAAGGGGAGCGGCGGCCAAGAGACCCAGTACTTC. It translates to CASKGSGGQETQYF.

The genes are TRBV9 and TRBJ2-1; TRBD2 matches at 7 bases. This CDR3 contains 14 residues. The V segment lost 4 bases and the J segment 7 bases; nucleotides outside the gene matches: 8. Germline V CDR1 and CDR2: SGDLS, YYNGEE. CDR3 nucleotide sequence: TGTGCCAGCAGCATTGCGGACGGGAGGAATGAGCAGTTCTTC. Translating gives CASSIADGRNEQFF.

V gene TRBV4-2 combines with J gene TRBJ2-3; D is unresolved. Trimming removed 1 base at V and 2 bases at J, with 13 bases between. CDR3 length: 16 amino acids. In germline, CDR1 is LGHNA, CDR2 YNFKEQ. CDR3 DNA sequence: TGTGCCAGCAGCCAAGCGATAATTTCCACCACAGATACGCAGTATTTT. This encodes CASSQAIISTTDTQYF.

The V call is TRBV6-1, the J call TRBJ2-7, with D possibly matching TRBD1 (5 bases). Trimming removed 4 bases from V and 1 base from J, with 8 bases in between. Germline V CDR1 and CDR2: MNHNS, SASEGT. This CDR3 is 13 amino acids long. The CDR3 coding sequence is TGTGCCAGCAGTGTGCCAGGGTCCTACGAGCAGTACTTC. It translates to CASSVPGSYEQYF.

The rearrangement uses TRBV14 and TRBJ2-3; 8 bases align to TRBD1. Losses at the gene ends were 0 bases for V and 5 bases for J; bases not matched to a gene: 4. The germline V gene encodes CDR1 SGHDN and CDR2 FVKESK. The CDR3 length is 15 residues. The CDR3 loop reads CASSQDRGRVDTQYF. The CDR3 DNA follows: TGTGCCAGCAGCCAAGACAGGGGGCGCGTAGATACGCAGTATTTT.

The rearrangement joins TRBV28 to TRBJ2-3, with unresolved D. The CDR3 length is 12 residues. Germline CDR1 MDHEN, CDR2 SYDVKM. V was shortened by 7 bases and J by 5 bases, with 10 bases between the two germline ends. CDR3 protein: CASNGMRDTQYF. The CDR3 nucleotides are TGTGCCAGCAACGGAATGCGAGATACGCAGTATTTT.

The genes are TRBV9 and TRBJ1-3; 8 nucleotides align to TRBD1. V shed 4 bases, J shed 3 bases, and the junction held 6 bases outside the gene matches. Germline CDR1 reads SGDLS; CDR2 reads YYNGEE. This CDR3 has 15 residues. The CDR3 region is CASSTQTGVGNTIYF. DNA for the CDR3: TGTGCCAGCAGCACTCAGACAGGGGTTGGAAACACCATATATTTT. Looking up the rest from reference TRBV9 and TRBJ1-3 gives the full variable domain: DSGVTQTPKHLITATGQRVTLRCSPRSGDLSVYWYQQSLDQGLQFLIQYYNGEERAKGNILERFSAQQFPDLHSELNLSSLELGDSALYFCASSTQTGVGNTIYFGEGSWLTVV.

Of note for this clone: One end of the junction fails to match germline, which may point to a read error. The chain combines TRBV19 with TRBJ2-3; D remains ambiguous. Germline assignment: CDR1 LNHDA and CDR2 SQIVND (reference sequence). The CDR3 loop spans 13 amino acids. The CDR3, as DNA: TGTGCCAGTAGTTTAGATGTCACAGATACGCAGTATTTT. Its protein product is CASSLDVTDTQYF.

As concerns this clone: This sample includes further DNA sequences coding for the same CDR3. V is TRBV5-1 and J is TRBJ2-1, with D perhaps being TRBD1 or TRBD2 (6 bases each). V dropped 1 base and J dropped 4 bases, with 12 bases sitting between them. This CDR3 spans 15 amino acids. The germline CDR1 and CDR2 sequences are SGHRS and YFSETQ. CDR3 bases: TGCGCCAGCAGCTTGTCCGGGGGCGCTTACAATGAGCAGTTCTTC. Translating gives CASSLSGGAYNEQFF.

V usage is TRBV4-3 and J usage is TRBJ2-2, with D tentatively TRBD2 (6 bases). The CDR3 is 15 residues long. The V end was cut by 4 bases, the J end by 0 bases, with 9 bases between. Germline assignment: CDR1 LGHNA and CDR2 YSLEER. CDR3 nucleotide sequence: TGCGCCAGCAGCCGGGACTTGGCGAACACCGGGGAGCTGTTTTTT. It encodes CASSRDLANTGELFF.

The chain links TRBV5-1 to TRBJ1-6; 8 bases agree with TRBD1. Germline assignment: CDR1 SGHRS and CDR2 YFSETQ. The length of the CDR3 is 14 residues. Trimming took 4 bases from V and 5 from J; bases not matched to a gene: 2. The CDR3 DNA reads TGCGCCAGCAGCCTGACAGGGGATAATTCACCCCTCCACTTT. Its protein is CASSLTGDNSPLHF.

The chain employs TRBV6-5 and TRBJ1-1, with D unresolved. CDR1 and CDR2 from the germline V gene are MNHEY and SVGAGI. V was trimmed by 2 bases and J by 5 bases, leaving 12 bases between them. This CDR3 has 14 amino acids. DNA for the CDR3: TGTGCCAGCAGTTACGGGCACCTAAGGACTGAAGCTTTCTTT. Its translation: CASSYGHLRTEAFF.

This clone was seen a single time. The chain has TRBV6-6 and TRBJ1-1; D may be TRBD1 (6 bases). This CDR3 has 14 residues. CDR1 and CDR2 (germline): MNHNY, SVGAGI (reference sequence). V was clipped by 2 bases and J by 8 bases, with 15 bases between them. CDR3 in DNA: TGTGCCAGCAGTTACGCCCTTACAGGGTTCGAAGCTTTCTTT. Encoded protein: CASSYALTGFEAFF.

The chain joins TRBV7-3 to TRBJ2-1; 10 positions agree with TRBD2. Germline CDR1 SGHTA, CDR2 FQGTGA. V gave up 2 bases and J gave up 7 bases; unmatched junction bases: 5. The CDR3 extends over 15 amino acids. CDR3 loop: CASSLSRTSGNEQFF. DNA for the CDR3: TGTGCCAGCAGCTTATCTCGGACTAGCGGAAATGAGCAGTTCTTC.

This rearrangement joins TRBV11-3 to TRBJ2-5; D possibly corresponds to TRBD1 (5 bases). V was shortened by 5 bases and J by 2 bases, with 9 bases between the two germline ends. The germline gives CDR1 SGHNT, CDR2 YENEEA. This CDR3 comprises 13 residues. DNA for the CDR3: TGTGCCAGCAGCAAAGACAGTCAAGAGACCCAGTACTTC. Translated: CASSKDSQETQYF.

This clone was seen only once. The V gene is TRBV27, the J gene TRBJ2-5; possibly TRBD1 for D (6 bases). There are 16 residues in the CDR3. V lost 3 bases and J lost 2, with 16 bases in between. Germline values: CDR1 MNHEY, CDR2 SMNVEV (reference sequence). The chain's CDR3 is CASSLGVGALQETQYF. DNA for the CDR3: TGTGCCAGCAGTTTGGGGGTGGGGGCCTTACAAGAGACCCAGTACTTC.

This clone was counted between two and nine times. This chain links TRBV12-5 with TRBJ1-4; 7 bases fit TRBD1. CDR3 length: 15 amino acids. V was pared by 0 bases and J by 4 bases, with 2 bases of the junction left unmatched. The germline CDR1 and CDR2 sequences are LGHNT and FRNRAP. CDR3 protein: CASGLVRQGNEKLFF. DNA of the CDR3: TGTGCTAGTGGTTTGGTGAGACAGGGTAATGAAAAACTGTTTTTT.